One sample yielded the 12 T cell receptor beta chains listed below, sequenced in a study of human T cells and chemical hapten exposure (dated by TCRdb to the early 2020s). The time point label here, explained by the study, means: patch test 3, about 24 weeks after DPC sensitization. According to the study, the label for this sample's treatment or condition signals: therapeutic diphenylcyclopropenone sensitization with weekly scalp DPC. Libraries were prepared through RACE. The sequencer was a NextSeq 500. In-frame beta chains were kept once TCRdb had trimmed the public reads at Q25 with fastp and called clones with MiXCR. When rows share a CDR3 protein, they turn into one entry using the most common DNA and genes. The sample profile shows 95,000 to 150,000 distinct CDR3 sequences; about 11% of them were found once. The ten top clones hold around 2.4% of the sample. Material: whole blood, obtained in connection with sensitization to the hapten diphenylcyclopropenone (DPC). All receptors derive from a woman aged 45-65 years with alopecia areata. Some clones in this sample may be carry-over from other donors' samples.

This clonotype was counted at least ten times. The chain links TRBV27 to TRBJ2-7, with D possibly TRBD2 on 6 matching bases. The CDR3 length is 14 residues. Germline V gene sequence: CDR1 MNHEY, CDR2 SMNVEV (reference sequence). V lost 8 bases and J 3 bases, leaving 17 bases between the germline ends. The CDR3 nucleotides read TGTGCCAGCCGAAAAGTCATGGGAGGCTACGAGCAGTACTTC. It yields the protein CASRKVMGGYEQYF.

There are a few counts of this clonotype. The J gene is TRBJ1-5, the V gene TRBV6-2 or TRBV6-3, with D maybe TRBD1 (6 bases). CDR3 length: 16 residues. Germline V gene sequence: CDR1 MNHEY, CDR2 SVGEGT. The germline V and J ends were trimmed by 6 bases and 3 bases, with 18 bases remaining between them. The CDR3 sequence: CASSYPGDGHNQPQHF. In DNA form, the CDR3 reads TGTGCCAGCAGCTACCCAGGGGACGGGCACAATCAGCCCCAGCATTTT.

This clonotype came up many times. The V and J genes are TRBV10-1 and TRBJ2-7, with unresolved D. CDR3 length: 12 amino acids. The V gene lost 3 bases and the J gene lost 2 bases, with 5 bases spanning the gap. Germline V gene sequence: CDR1 WNHNN, CDR2 SYGVQD (reference sequence). CDR3: CASSESAYEQYF. In nucleotides, the CDR3 is TGCGCCAGCAGTGAATCGGCCTACGAGCAGTACTTC.

This clonotype was found many times. The J gene is TRBJ1-1, the V gene TRBV6-6; D is undetermined. The germline CDR1 and CDR2 sequences are MNHNY and SVGAGI (reference sequence). The germline V and J ends were trimmed by 6 bases and 1 base, with 3 bases remaining between them. This CDR3 comprises 11 residues. CDR3 nucleotides: TGTGCCAGCAGCCGGAACACTGAAGCTTTCTTT. This codes for CASSRNTEAFF.

The chain uses TRBV13 and TRBJ2-2, with 8 bases identical to TRBD1. The CDR3 covers 16 residues. After removal of 4 bases from V and 1 base from J, the junction contained 5 bases not matched to a gene. Germline CDR1 and CDR2: PRHDT and FYEKMQ (reference sequence). CDR3 sequence reads: CASSSWTGLNTGELFF. CDR3 sequence (DNA): TGTGCCAGCAGCTCCTGGACAGGGCTGAACACCGGGGAGCTGTTTTTT.

The gene calls are TRBV27 and TRBJ2-5, with TRBD2 identical over 7 bases. V lost 7 bases, J lost 4 bases, and 12 bases stayed unmatched. The CDR3 loop spans 15 amino acids. Germline CDR1 reads MNHEY; CDR2 reads SMNVEV (reference sequence). CDR3 in amino acids: CASIRRRERGETQYF. The CDR3 DNA is TGTGCCAGCATCCGACGACGCGAGCGGGGAGAGACCCAGTACTTC.

This clonotype has a count of ten or more. V gene TRBV11-2 combines with J gene TRBJ2-4; TRBD1 aligns across 9 bases. The ends lost 1 base at V and 0 bases at J; junction bases unmatched: 4. Germline CDR1 SGHAT, CDR2 FQNNGV. CDR3 length: 17 amino acids. The CDR3 loop is CASSLVGTGLAKNIQYF. The CDR3 region has the DNA TGTGCCAGCAGCTTAGTCGGGACAGGGTTAGCCAAAAACATTCAGTACTTC.

This chain uses TRBV20-1 with TRBJ2-7; 9 nucleotides line up with TRBD1. V gave up 5 bases and J gave up 4 bases; unmatched junction bases: 6. The CDR3 length is 13 residues. Germline V gene sequence: CDR1 DFQATT, CDR2 SNEGSKA (reference sequence). In DNA, the CDR3 is TGCAGTGCTGGACAGGGGATTCAGTACGAGCAGTACTTC. It yields the protein CSAGQGIQYEQYF.

This clonotype was seen only a few times. The chain recombines TRBV27 with TRBJ1-3; D remains unclear. The length of the CDR3 is 18 residues. V was clipped by 7 bases and J by 0 bases, with 22 bases between them. Per germline, CDR1 MNHEY and CDR2 SMNVEV (reference sequence). The DNA of the CDR3 is TGTGCCAGCAAGGGTAGCGTCAGAAAACCCCCCTCTGGAAACACCATATATTTT. It translates to CASKGSVRKPPSGNTIYF.

The genes are TRBV5-4 and TRBJ2-2, with 7 bases matching TRBD1. Germline-derived CDR1 and CDR2 are SGHNT and YYREEE (reference sequence). Unmatched junction bases numbered 5, after V lost 4 bases and J lost 5 bases. CDR3 length equals 14 residues. The CDR3 sequence: CASSLRGPTGELFF. CDR3 nucleotide sequence: TGTGCCAGCAGCCTAAGGGGGCCTACCGGGGAGCTGTTTTTT.

This clonotype was detected a few times. The CDR3 DNA reads as TGTGCCAGCAGCGCTTCGACAGGGAGCTCCTACGAGCAGTACTTC. This translates into CASSASTGSSYEQYF. This chain links TRBV9 with TRBJ2-7; 7 bases fit TRBD1. CDR3 length: 15 amino acids. Trimming took 3 bases from V and 0 from J; bases not matched to a gene: 6. Germline V CDR1 and CDR2: SGDLS, YYNGEE.

This clonotype has just a few counts. V gene TRBV5-4 combines with J gene TRBJ2-2, with D possibly matching TRBD1 (6 bases). There are 13 residues in the CDR3. Trimming took 5 bases from V and 8 from J, leaving 13 bases between them. The V gene's germline CDR1 is SGHNT and CDR2 YYREEE (reference sequence). In DNA form, the CDR3 reads TGTGCCAGCAGAGATGGGGGCGCGGGGGAGCTGTTTTTT. Residues: CASRDGGAGELFF.